Following are 31 T cell receptor beta chains from one sample sequenced in a study of cytomegalovirus exposure and HLA in healthy donors. Amplification used 60 Vbeta primers and 13 Jbeta primers. Profiled with immunoSEQ multiplex PCR; TCRdb holds only in-frame clones, not every one. In the table there are 150,000 or so clones, roughly 79% of which are singletons. Input material: PBMCs. Receptors originate from a woman aged 50 to 65 in good health and CMV-seropositive.

In its sample, this clone was seen a few times. Other DNA sequences within the sample encode an identical CDR3. This sequence joins TRBV15 and TRBJ2-7, with D uncertain. Trimming pared 0 bases from V and 0 bases from J, leaving 3 bases between. CDR1 LNHNV and CDR2 YYDKDF come from the germline V gene (reference sequence). The CDR3 contains 13 residues. CDR3 region: CATSRDSSYEQYF. The CDR3 bases are TGTGCCACCAGCAGAGACAGCTCCTACGAGCAGTACTTC.

The chain joins TRBV12-5 to TRBJ2-1, with D unresolved. The V gene lost 3 bases and the J gene lost 8 bases, with 8 bases spanning the gap. CDR1 is LGHNT and CDR2 is FRNRAP in the germline V gene. The CDR3 consists of 12 residues. CDR3 DNA: TGTGCTAGTGGTTTCGGGTGGCATGAGCAGTTCTTC. Its protein is CASGFGWHEQFF.

This clone has a single count. This chain's CDR3 is CASSSRQGYQPQHF. The CDR3 DNA reads as TGTGCCAGCAGCTCCAGACAGGGGTATCAGCCCCAGCATTTT. The J gene is TRBJ1-5, the V gene TRBV11-2; 8 bases are shared with TRBD1. Losses at the gene ends were 4 bases for V and 5 bases for J; bases not matched to a gene: 4. Germline CDR1 is SGHAT and CDR2 is FQNNGV. This CDR3 is built from 14 residues. The entire variable domain, with the rest obtained from reference TRBV11-2 and TRBJ1-5, is as follows: EAGVAQSPRYKIIEKRQSVAFWCNPISGHATLYWYQQILGQGPKLLIQFQNNGVVDDSQLPKDRFSAERLKGVDSTLKIQPAKLEDSAVYLCASSSRQGYQPQHFGDGTRLSIL.

The chain employs TRBV7-2 and TRBJ1-2, with 8 bases fitting TRBD1. The trim removed 3 bases at V and 8 bases at J, leaving 14 bases unmatched. Germline CDR1 is SGHTA and CDR2 is FQGNSA. The CDR3 is made up of 16 amino acids. CDR3 nucleotide sequence: TGTGCCAGCAGCTTGGATCCCAACAGGGGGAAAGAAGGCTACACCTTC. It specifies CASSLDPNRGKEGYTF.

This clone occurred a few times. The chain links TRBV5-4 to TRBJ2-1, with D tentatively TRBD1 (6 bases). The CDR3 runs to 15 residues. Germline loops: CDR1 SGHNT, CDR2 YYREEE (reference sequence). V was cut by 6 bases and J by 4 bases, with 17 bases left in between. The CDR3: CASNRDTSQYNEQFF. The CDR3 DNA reads as TGTGCCAGCAACAGGGACACCTCCCAATACAATGAGCAGTTCTTC.

The chain links TRBV5-6 to TRBJ2-1, with 10 bases matching TRBD1. Germline values: CDR1 SGHDT, CDR2 YYEEEE. The V and J ends lost 4 bases and 2 bases, in that order; junction bases with no gene match: 6. This CDR3 spans 16 amino acids. The CDR3 DNA follows: TGTGCCAGCAGCCCGCAGACAGGGGGCCCCTACAATGAGCAGTTCTTC. It translates to CASSPQTGGPYNEQFF.

The chain combines TRBV30 with TRBJ2-5, with a weak D call TRBD2 (6 bases). The CDR3 runs 15 residues. The ends were cut back, 0 bases at V and 5 bases at J, with 16 bases in the middle. The germline V gene encodes CDR1 GTSNPN and CDR2 SVGIG (reference sequence). CDR3 sequence: CAWSVRRGSTETQYF. The CDR3 nucleotides are TGTGCCTGGAGTGTACGCCGGGGGAGTACGGAGACCCAGTACTTC.

This rearrangement joins TRBV18 to TRBJ1-3; no definite D call. CDR1 and CDR2 (germline): KGHSH, LQKENI. There are 15 residues in the CDR3. The V end lost 2 bases, the J end lost 0 bases, and 8 bases lay between the germline ends. This CDR3 is CASSPTALSGNTIYF. In nucleotides, the CDR3 is TGTGCCAGCTCACCAACAGCCCTCTCTGGAAACACCATATATTTT.

For this clone: Additional DNA sequences in this sample encode the identical CDR3. The CDR3 nucleotides are TGTGCCAGCAGCTTAGACAGGAACACTGAAGCTTTCTTT. It is translated as CASSLDRNTEAFF. The gene calls are TRBV7-8 and TRBJ1-1; D is unresolved. In germline, CDR1 is SGHVS, CDR2 FQNEAQ. V was shortened by 1 base and J by 1 base, with 4 bases between the two germline ends. CDR3 size: 13 residues.

This clone was detected only once. V gene TRBV6-1 combines with J gene TRBJ2-4; 8 bases agree with TRBD1. With 5 bases clipped from V and 7 bases from J, the junction kept 7 bases outside the gene matches. CDR1 is MNHNS and CDR2 is SASEGT in the germline V gene. The CDR3 is 14 amino acids. For the CDR3, the DNA is TGTGCCAGCAGTAAGACAGGGGCGGGGAACATTCAGTACTTC. Protein sequence: CASSKTGAGNIQYF.

The genes are TRBV13 and TRBJ1-2, with D hard to call. The CDR3 totals 16 residues. Germline V lookup: CDR1 PRHDT, CDR2 FYEKMQ (reference sequence). Trimming shortened V by 2 bases and J by 8 bases, and 21 bases separated the two germline ends. This CDR3 is CASSLRRTFTLDGYTF. The CDR3 coding sequence is TGTGCCAGCAGCTTAAGGAGGACCTTTACTCTGGACGGCTACACCTTC.

The CDR3 loop reads CASSRDAGTGDYNEQFF. CDR3 in DNA: TGTGCCAGCAGCCGTGATGCCGGGACAGGGGACTACAATGAGCAGTTCTTC. This chain joins TRBV5-6 and TRBJ2-1; 10 bases are a match to TRBD1. Germline V gene data show CDR1 as SGHDT and CDR2 as YYEEEE. The CDR3 contains 17 residues. With 4 bases clipped from V and 3 bases from J, the junction kept 10 bases outside the gene matches.

In its sample, this clone was seen a few times. V is TRBV29-1 and J is TRBJ2-7, with a weak D call TRBD2 (7 bases). Germline V CDR1 and CDR2: SQVTM, ANQGSEA. Trimming shortened V by 8 bases and J by 6 bases, and 17 bases separated the two germline ends. This CDR3 has 12 residues. CDR3 sequence: CSTETGGGEQYF. The CDR3 DNA sequence: TGCAGCACGGAGACAGGCGGGGGCGAGCAGTACTTC.

This chain uses TRBV25-1 with TRBJ2-1; maybe TRBD2 (6 bases). CDR1 is MGHDK, CDR2 SYGVNS, per germline. Trimming pared 4 bases from V and 6 bases from J, leaving 10 bases between. The CDR3 consists of 13 residues. The DNA of the CDR3 is TGTGCCAGCAGTGCGGGGACTCTCAATGAGCAGTTCTTC. This codes for CASSAGTLNEQFF.

The V gene is TRBV4-3, the J gene TRBJ1-2, with unresolved D. The germline gives CDR1 LGHNA, CDR2 YSLEER. This CDR3 is built from 14 residues. The V end lost 1 base, the J end lost 4 bases, and 10 bases lay between the germline ends. CDR3 coding DNA: TGCGCCAGCAGCCAAGGACATCGGGGCTATGGCTACACCTTC. Its translation: CASSQGHRGYGYTF.

The rearrangement links TRBV11-2 to TRBJ1-1; no clear D. Per the germline V gene, CDR1 is SGHAT and CDR2 is FQNNGV. V was pared by 3 bases and J by 0 bases, with 8 bases between. The CDR3 loop spans 14 amino acids. The CDR3 protein is CASSFPPLNTEAFF. The CDR3 region has the DNA TGTGCCAGCAGCTTCCCTCCGTTGAACACTGAAGCTTTCTTT. Together with reference TRBV11-2 and TRBJ1-1, the CDR3 gives the full variable domain: EAGVAQSPRYKIIEKRQSVAFWCNPISGHATLYWYQQILGQGPKLLIQFQNNGVVDDSQLPKDRFSAERLKGVDSTLKIQPAKLEDSAVYLCASSFPPLNTEAFFGQGTRLTVV.

This chain connects TRBV7-2 to TRBJ1-3, with D uncertain. Germline lookup yields CDR1 SGHTA and CDR2 FQGNSA. Trimming pared 1 base from V and 1 base from J, leaving 5 bases between. The CDR3 runs to 14 residues. Here the CDR3 DNA reads TGTGCCAGCAGCTTAGTGGCTTCTGGAAACACCATATATTTT. Protein product: CASSLVASGNTIYF.

The chain couples TRBV9 to TRBJ2-2; D uncertain. V shed 2 bases and J shed 8 bases, with 4 bases lying between them. Germline V lookup: CDR1 SGDLS, CDR2 YYNGEE. CDR3 size: 11 residues. The DNA for the CDR3 is TGTGCCAGCAGCGTGGAGGGGGAGCTGTTTTTT. Encoded protein: CASSVEGELFF.

About this clone: Other DNA sequences in the sample encode the same CDR3. This sequence joins TRBV7-9 and TRBJ1-1; D might be TRBD1 (5 bases). In germline, CDR1 is SEHNR, CDR2 FQNEAQ (reference sequence). This CDR3 comprises 13 residues. Trimming removed 4 bases from V and 1 base from J, with 7 bases in between. The CDR3 coding sequence is TGTGCCAGCAGCTCTCAGGGGAACACTGAAGCTTTCTTT. Protein: CASSSQGNTEAFF.

The chain uses TRBV30 and TRBJ2-2, with D tentatively TRBD2 (6 bases). The V and J ends lost 7 bases and 0 bases respectively, with 12 bases between them. Germline CDR1 GTSNPN, CDR2 SVGIG (reference sequence). The CDR3 length is 14 residues. CDR3 DNA sequence: TGTGCCTTGGGGACTTACGCGAACACCGGGGAGCTGTTTTTT. Translation gives CALGTYANTGELFF.

The sample holds a few counts of this clone. V gene TRBV2 combines with J gene TRBJ2-5, with 9 bases fitting TRBD1. Matching the DNA end better, TRBJ2-7 makes the J call doubtful. In germline, CDR1 is SNHLY, CDR2 FYNNEI. This CDR3 has 13 residues. CDR3 sequence reads: CASSGGQGYEQYF. In DNA form, the CDR3 reads TGTGCCAGCAGTGGGGGACAGGGATACGAGCAGTACTTC.

In regard to this clone: Sequence at one end of the junction differs from germline and may be a read error. The J gene is TRBJ2-5, the V gene TRBV6-1; TRBD2 agrees at 16 bases. This CDR3 is 17 amino acids long. The germline V gene has CDR1 MNHNS and CDR2 SASEGT. The CDR3 region is CASSVGLAGGQQGTQYF. The DNA for the CDR3 is TGTGCCAGCAGTGTGGGACTAGCGGGGGGGCAGCAAGGGACCCAGTACTTC.

The CDR3 spells CASSLWTGRQETQYF. CDR3 in DNA: TGCGCCAGCAGCCTCTGGACAGGGAGGCAGGAGACCCAGTACTTC. The chain carries TRBV5-1 and TRBJ2-5, with TRBD1 matching over 8 bases. CDR1 and CDR2 (germline): SGHRS, YFSETQ. The V gene end was trimmed by 4 bases and the J gene end by 5 bases; junction bases not matched to a gene: 10. The CDR3 is 15 amino acids.

The CDR3 coding sequence is TGTGCCAGACCCCGGGAGGGGAACGAGCAGTACTTC. Translated: CARPREGNEQYF. J is TRBJ2-7 and V is TRBV27; 8 bases are a match to TRBD2. The ends lost 9 bases at V and 5 bases at J; junction bases unmatched: 6. The CDR3 length is 12 residues. Per the germline V gene, CDR1 is MNHEY and CDR2 is SMNVEV (reference sequence).

V usage is TRBV25-1 and J usage is TRBJ2-7; TRBD2 matches at 7 bases. The ends lost 3 bases at V and 4 bases at J; junction bases unmatched: 3. The germline CDR1 and CDR2 sequences are MGHDK and SYGVNS. CDR3 size: 13 residues. CDR3 bases: TGTGCCAGCAGTGAGGGGGGGACGTACGAGCAGTACTTC. As protein: CASSEGGTYEQYF.

The V call is TRBV7-9, the J call TRBJ1-6, with TRBD1 matching 10 bases. This CDR3 comprises 15 residues. Germline V gene lookup returns CDR1 SEHNR and CDR2 FQNEAQ (reference sequence). V lost 5 bases, J lost 7 bases, and 5 bases stayed unmatched. The CDR3 region is CASSPGDRGNSPLHF. The DNA of the CDR3 is TGTGCCAGCAGCCCCGGGGACAGGGGCAATTCACCCCTCCACTTT. Full variable domain (remainder filled in from reference TRBV7-9 and TRBJ1-6): DTGVSQNPRHKITKRGQNVTFRCDPISEHNRLYWYRQTLGQGPEFLTYFQNEAQLEKSRLLSDRFSAERPKGSFSTLEIQRTEQGDSAMYLCASSPGDRGNSPLHFGNGTRLTVT.

This sequence joins TRBV5-6 and TRBJ2-2, with a tentative D call TRBD2 (6 bases). V shed 5 bases and J shed 3 bases, with 14 bases lying between them. Germline CDR1 reads SGHDT; CDR2 reads YYEEEE. The CDR3 runs to 15 residues. The CDR3, as DNA: TGTGCCAGCAGGGGTTCTAGCGCCTACACCGGGGAGCTGTTTTTT. Its protein product is CASRGSSAYTGELFF. Using reference TRBV5-6 and TRBJ2-2 for the parts outside the CDR3, the full variable domain is DAGVTQSPTHLIKTRGQQVTLRCSPKSGHDTVSWYQQALGQGPQFIFQYYEEEERQRGNFPDRFSGHQFPNYSSELNVNALLLGDSALYLCASRGSSAYTGELFFGEGSRLTVL.

The V call is TRBV7-8, the J call TRBJ2-7; TRBD2 aligns across 7 bases. V lost 3 bases and J lost 3; bases outside the gene matches: 8. The CDR3 extends over 15 amino acids. Germline CDR1 is SGHVS and CDR2 is FQNEAQ. The CDR3 nucleotides read TGTGCCAGCAGCTTCCGGCGCGGGAGTGGCTACGAGCAGTACTTC. Translated: CASSFRRGSGYEQYF.

The chain's CDR3 is CASSLGLAGEYYEQYF. The CDR3 nucleotides are TGTGCCAGCAGCCTTGGACTAGCGGGGGAGTACTACGAGCAGTACTTC. This chain links TRBV5-5 with TRBJ2-7; TRBD2 matches 13 bases. This CDR3 has 16 amino acids. V gave up 4 bases and J gave up 3 bases; unmatched junction bases: 7. Germline CDR1 and CDR2: SGHKS and YYEKEE (reference sequence).

The V call is TRBV7-2, the J call TRBJ1-1; maybe TRBD1 (5 bases). V lost 7 bases and J lost 1, with 13 bases in between. From germline, CDR1 is SGHTA and CDR2 FQGNSA. CDR3 size: 14 residues. In DNA form, the CDR3 reads TGTGCCAGCACCTTCATGACAGAGAACACTGAAGCTTTCTTT. Protein: CASTFMTENTEAFF.

For the CDR3, the DNA is TGTGCCAGCAGCCAGGGTGACAGGGTCCAAGAGACCCAGTACTTC. Translated: CASSQGDRVQETQYF. This sequence joins TRBV4-2 and TRBJ2-5, with 7 bases that match TRBD1. CDR1 LGHNA and CDR2 YNFKEQ come from the germline V gene. V trimming: 3 bases; J trimming: 1 base; junction bases outside the gene matches: 5. CDR3 length: 15 amino acids.